The 11 T cell receptor beta chains in this list originate from one sample, sequenced in a study of lymphopenia after photon versus proton radiotherapy. Clones were sequenced by immunoSEQ multiplex PCR, and TCRdb holds only the in-frame ones, with some missing. The sample carries 20,000 to 25,000 clones, 92% recorded once. Sequencing used peripheral blood, obtained from a patient treated with proton-based radiotherapy. These receptors were collected from a woman aged 70 to 79 with pancreatic cancer. Some clones in this sample may be carry-over from other donors' samples.

The rearrangement joins TRBV30 to TRBJ2-2; D is unclear. Germline V gene lookup returns CDR1 GTSNPN and CDR2 SVGIG (reference sequence). The CDR3 extends over 11 amino acids. V lost 3 bases, J lost 6 bases, and 5 bases lay in between. CDR3 in amino acids: CAWSLSGELFF. In DNA form, the CDR3 reads TGTGCCTGGAGCCTCTCCGGGGAGCTGTTTTTT.

The J gene is TRBJ2-5, the V gene TRBV7-6; possible D gene TRBD1, 6 bases. The CDR3 is 14 amino acids. V was shortened by 1 base and J by 4 bases, with 10 bases between the two germline ends. Germline CDR1 is SGHVS and CDR2 is FNYEAQ. CDR3 loop: CASSLEAGAETQYF. The CDR3 bases are TGTGCCAGCAGCTTAGAGGCAGGGGCAGAGACCCAGTACTTC.

J is TRBJ1-1 and V is TRBV5-5; unclear D gene. Germline CDR1 and CDR2: SGHKS and YYEKEE (reference sequence). Trimming stripped 2 bases from V and 1 base from J, with 6 bases between. The CDR3 has 13 amino acids. CDR3 residues: CASSFLPNTEAFF. The CDR3 DNA sequence: TGTGCCAGCAGCTTCCTCCCGAACACTGAAGCTTTCTTT.

The chain uses TRBV19 and TRBJ1-1, with 8 bases that match TRBD1. Germline-derived CDR1 and CDR2 are LNHDA and SQIVND (reference sequence). The V and J ends lost 4 bases and 4 bases, in that order; junction bases with no gene match: 2. The CDR3 extends over 13 amino acids. The CDR3 sequence is CASSRTGRTEAFF. DNA of the CDR3: TGTGCCAGTAGTAGGACAGGGCGCACTGAAGCTTTCTTT.

The chain combines TRBV5-1 with TRBJ1-2; D is undetermined. The length of the CDR3 is 13 residues. Germline V CDR1 and CDR2: SGHRS, YFSETQ. Deletions cut 0 bases from V and 3 bases from J, with 6 bases between. The CDR3 DNA reads TGCGCCAGCAGCTTGGACGGGGACTATGGCTACACCTTC. It specifies CASSLDGDYGYTF.

This chain joins TRBV29-1 and TRBJ2-3; D gene ambiguous. This CDR3 region has 13 residues. CDR1 is SQVTM and CDR2 is ANQGSEA in the germline V gene. Trimming pared 4 bases from V and 1 base from J, leaving 9 bases between. This CDR3 is CSVAEDGTDTQYF. CDR3 nucleotides: TGCAGCGTTGCTGAAGATGGCACAGATACGCAGTATTTT.

V gene TRBV19 combines with J gene TRBJ1-5; 9 bases are a match to TRBD1. The CDR3 contains 15 residues. The trim removed 4 bases at V and 2 bases at J, leaving 3 bases unmatched. Per the germline V gene, CDR1 is LNHDA and CDR2 is SQIVND (reference sequence). The CDR3, as DNA: TGTGCCAGTAGTACCGGGGACAGGGGCAATCAGCCCCAGCATTTT. Residues: CASSTGDRGNQPQHF.

There are a few counts of this clone. V gene TRBV15 combines with J gene TRBJ2-3; D possibly corresponds to TRBD2 (5 bases). Germline CDR1 is LNHNV and CDR2 is YYDKDF (reference sequence). Trimming shortened V by 8 bases and J by 4 bases, and 16 bases separated the two germline ends. CDR3 size: 14 residues. The CDR3 nucleotides are TGTGCCACCTCCTCCCCGGGAAGCGCAGATACGCAGTATTTT. Translation: CATSSPGSADTQYF.

The CDR3 is CASSMERVGTDTQYF. CDR3 coding DNA: TGCGCCAGCAGCATGGAGCGGGTCGGCACAGATACGCAGTATTTT. V usage is TRBV5-1 and J usage is TRBJ2-3, with D possibly matching TRBD2 (6 bases). CDR3 length: 15 amino acids. Germline V gives CDR1 SGHRS, CDR2 YFSETQ. The V end lost 4 bases, the J end lost 1 base, and 13 bases lay between the germline ends.

The V call is TRBV28, the J call TRBJ1-5, with D perhaps TRBD1 (6 bases). CDR3 length: 16 amino acids. Germline V gene lookup returns CDR1 MDHEN and CDR2 SYDVKM. Trimming stripped 5 bases from V and 0 bases from J, with 14 bases between. In DNA, the CDR3 is TGTGCCAGCAGTCAGGGGTTTCAGTATAGCAATCAGCCCCAGCATTTT. Protein sequence: CASSQGFQYSNQPQHF.

This sequence joins TRBV11-3 and TRBJ2-1; 7 bases align to TRBD1. Trimming took 0 bases from V and 4 from J; bases not matched to a gene: 3. The CDR3 has 15 residues. Germline V gene lookup returns CDR1 SGHNT and CDR2 YENEEA. CDR3 in amino acids: CASSLDGTAYNEQFF. The CDR3 nucleotides are TGTGCCAGCAGCTTAGATGGGACAGCATACAATGAGCAGTTCTTC.